Listed here is a single T cell receptor beta chain. The J segment lost 5 bases and the V segment lost 5 bases, leaving 7 bases of the junction unmatched. The CDR3 contains 16 residues. The germline V gene encodes CDR1 SGHTA and CDR2 FQGNSA. The treatment here: 19 received Ad26.COV2.S at low or high dose, single or two shots; several received placebo; per-sample allocation not given. Day 63 after the first vaccine or placebo injection was the time point for sampling. The vaccine antigen was prefusion-stabilized Wuhan SARS-CoV-2 spike. The data were taken from a study of Ad26.COV2.S vaccination and SARS-CoV-2 variants. For the study at large: Intramuscular Ad26.COV2.S at 5x10^10 or 1x10^11 viral particles.

Repertoires were generated with immunoSEQ multiplex PCR, while TCRdb's copy carries only in-frame clones and drops some. Here the sample spans approximately 410,000 clones, over 75% being singletons. The TCR was taken from a person between 18 and 65 years old who received the Ad26.COV2.S COVID-19 vaccine or a placebo. Material: peripheral blood, obtained in a trial of Ad26.COV2.S vaccine versus placebo. The rearrangement joins TRBV7-2 to TRBJ2-5; TRBD2 matches 14 bases. The CDR3 is CASSATSGGGRETQYF. DNA of the CDR3: TGTGCCAGCAGCGCGACTAGCGGGGGGGGCCGGGAGACCCAGTACTTC.